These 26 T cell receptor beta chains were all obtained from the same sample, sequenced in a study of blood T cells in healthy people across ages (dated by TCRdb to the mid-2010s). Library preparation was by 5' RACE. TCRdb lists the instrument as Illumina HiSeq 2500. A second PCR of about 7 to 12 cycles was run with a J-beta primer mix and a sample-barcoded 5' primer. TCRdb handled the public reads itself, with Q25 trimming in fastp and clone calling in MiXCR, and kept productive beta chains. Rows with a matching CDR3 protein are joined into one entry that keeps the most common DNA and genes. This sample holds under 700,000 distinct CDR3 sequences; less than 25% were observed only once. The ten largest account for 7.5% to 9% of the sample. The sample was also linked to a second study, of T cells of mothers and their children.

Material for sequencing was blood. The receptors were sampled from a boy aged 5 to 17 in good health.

As DNA, the CDR3 is TGCGCCAGCAGCAGGACAGCAGCCTATGGCTACACCTTC. Encoded protein: CASSRTAAYGYTF. The gene calls are TRBV5-1 and TRBJ1-2, with D possibly being TRBD1 (6 bases). The length of the CDR3 is 13 residues. Looked up from germline, CDR1 is SGHRS and CDR2 is YFSETQ. Trimming shortened V by 4 bases and J by 4 bases, and 11 bases separated the two germline ends.

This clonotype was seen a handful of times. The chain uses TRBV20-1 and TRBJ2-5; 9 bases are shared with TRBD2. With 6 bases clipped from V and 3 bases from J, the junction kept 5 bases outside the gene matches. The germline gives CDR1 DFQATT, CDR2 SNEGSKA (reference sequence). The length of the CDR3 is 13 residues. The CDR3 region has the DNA TGCAGTGCCAAGCGGGGGGCTGAAGAGACCCAGTACTTC. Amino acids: CSAKRGAEETQYF.

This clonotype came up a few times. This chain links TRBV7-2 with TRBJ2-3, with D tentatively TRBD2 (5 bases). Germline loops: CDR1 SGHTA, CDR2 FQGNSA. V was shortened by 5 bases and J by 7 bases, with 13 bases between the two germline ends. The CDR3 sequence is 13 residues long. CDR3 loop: CASSPGAVNTQYF. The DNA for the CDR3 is TGTGCCAGCAGCCCAGGAGCGGTGAATACGCAGTATTTT.

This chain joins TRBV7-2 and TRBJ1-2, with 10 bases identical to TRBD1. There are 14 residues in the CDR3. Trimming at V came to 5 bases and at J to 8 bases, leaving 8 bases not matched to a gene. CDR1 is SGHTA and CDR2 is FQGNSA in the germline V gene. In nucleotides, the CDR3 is TGTGCCAGCAGCGCCTCCGGGACAGGGGTCGGCTACACCTTC. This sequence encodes CASSASGTGVGYTF.

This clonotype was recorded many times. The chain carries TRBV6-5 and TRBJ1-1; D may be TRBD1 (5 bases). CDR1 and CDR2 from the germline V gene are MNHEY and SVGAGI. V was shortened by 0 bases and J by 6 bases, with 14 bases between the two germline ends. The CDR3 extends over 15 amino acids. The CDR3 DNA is TGTGCCAGCAGTTACTCGACCGGGGCCAACGCTGAAGCTTTCTTT. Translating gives CASSYSTGANAEAFF.

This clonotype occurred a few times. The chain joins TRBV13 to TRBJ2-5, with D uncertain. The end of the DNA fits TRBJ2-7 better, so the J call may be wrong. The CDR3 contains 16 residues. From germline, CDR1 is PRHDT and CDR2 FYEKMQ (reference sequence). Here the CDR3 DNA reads TGTGCCAGCAGCTTAGACGCCAGTCCGATTAACTACGAGCAGTACTTC. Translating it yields CASSLDASPINYEQYF.

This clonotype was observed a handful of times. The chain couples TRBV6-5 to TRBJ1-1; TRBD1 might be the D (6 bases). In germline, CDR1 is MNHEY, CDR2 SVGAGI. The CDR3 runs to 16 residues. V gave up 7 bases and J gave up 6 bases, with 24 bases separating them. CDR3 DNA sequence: TGTGCCAGCACCCCCGGGACATCGAGGCCGGGGGCTGAAGCTTTCTTT. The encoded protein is CASTPGTSRPGAEAFF.

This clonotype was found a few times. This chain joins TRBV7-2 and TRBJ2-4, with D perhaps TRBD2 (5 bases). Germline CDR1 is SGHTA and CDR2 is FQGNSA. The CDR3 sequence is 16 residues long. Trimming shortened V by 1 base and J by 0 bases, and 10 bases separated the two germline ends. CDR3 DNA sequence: TGTGCCAGCAGCTTAGGAGGGAATCTAGCCAAAAACATTCAGTACTTC. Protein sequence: CASSLGGNLAKNIQYF.

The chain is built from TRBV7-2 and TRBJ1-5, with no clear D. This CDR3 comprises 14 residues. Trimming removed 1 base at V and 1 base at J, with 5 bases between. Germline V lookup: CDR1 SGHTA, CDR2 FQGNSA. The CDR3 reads CASSLVQSNQPQHF. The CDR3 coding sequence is TGTGCCAGCAGCTTAGTTCAGAGCAATCAGCCCCAGCATTTT.

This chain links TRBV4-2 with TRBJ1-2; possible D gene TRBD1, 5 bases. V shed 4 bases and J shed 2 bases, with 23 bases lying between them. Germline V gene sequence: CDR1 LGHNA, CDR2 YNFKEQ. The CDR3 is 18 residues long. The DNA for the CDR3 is TGTGCCAGCAGCCCCCTAGGGGCCCTTCAATTACAGAACTATGGCTACACCTTC. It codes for CASSPLGALQLQNYGYTF.

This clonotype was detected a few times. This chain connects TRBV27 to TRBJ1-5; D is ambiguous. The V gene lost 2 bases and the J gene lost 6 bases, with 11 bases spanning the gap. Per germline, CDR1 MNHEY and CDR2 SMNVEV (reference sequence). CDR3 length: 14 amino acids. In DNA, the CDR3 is TGTGCCAGCAGTTTACGTAGGGCGGGTCAGCCCCAGCATTTT. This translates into CASSLRRAGQPQHF.

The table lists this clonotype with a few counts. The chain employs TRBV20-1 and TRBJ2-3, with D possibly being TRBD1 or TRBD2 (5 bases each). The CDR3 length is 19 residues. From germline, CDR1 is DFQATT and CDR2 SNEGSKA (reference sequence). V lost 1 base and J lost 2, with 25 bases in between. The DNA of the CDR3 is TGCAGTGCTAGAGTAAACCCGGGGTGGACACCGAGCCCCACAGATACGCAGTATTTT. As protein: CSARVNPGWTPSPTDTQYF.

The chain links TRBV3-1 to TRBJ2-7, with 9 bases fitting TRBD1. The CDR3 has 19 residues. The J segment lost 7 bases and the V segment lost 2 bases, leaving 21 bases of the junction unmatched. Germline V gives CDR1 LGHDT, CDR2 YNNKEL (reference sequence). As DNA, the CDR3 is TGTGCCAGCAGCCAACGCTCCTACGCAGTCCGGGACAGGGAGGGTGAGCAGTACTTC. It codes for CASSQRSYAVRDREGEQYF.

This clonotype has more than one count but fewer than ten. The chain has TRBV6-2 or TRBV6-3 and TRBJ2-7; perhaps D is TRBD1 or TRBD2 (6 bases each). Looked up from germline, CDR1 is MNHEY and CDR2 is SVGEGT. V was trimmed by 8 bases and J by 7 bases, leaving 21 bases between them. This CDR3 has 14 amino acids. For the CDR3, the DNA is TGTGCCAGCTCGGGGGCAGCCGAAGGAGAGGAGCAGTACTTC. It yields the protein CASSGAAEGEEQYF.

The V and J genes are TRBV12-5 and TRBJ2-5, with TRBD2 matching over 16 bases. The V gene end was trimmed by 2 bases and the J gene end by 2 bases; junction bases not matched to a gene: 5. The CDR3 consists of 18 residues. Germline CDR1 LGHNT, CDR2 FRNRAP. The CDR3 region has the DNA TGTGCTAGTGGTTTGAGCGGGACTAGCGGGAGGGTTCAAGAGACCCAGTACTTC. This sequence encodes CASGLSGTSGRVQETQYF.

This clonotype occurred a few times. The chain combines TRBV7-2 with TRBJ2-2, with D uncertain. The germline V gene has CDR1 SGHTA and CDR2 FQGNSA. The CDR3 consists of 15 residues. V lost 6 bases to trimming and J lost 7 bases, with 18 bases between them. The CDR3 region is CASSLTGLGDGELFF. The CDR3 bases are TGTGCCAGCAGTTTGACGGGCCTTGGGGACGGGGAGCTGTTTTTT.

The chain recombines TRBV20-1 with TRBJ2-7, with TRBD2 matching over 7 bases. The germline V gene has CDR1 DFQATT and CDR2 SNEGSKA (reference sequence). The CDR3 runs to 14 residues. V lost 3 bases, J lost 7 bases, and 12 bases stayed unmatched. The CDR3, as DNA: TGCAGTGCTAGTGCTCTAGCGGTGCTAGGGGAGCAGTACTTC. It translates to CSASALAVLGEQYF.

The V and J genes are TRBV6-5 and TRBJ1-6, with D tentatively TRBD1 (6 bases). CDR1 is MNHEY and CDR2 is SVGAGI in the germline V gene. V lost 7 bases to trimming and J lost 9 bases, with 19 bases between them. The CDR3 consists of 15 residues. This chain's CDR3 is CASNIEQGWCSPLHF. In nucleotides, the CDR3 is TGTGCCAGCAACATCGAACAGGGTTGGTGTTCACCCCTCCACTTT.

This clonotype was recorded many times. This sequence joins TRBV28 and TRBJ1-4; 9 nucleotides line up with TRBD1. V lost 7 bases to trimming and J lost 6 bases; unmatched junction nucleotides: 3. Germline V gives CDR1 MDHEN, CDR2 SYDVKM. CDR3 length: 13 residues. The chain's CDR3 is CASMDRGHEKLFF. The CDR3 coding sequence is TGTGCCAGCATGGACAGGGGTCATGAAAAACTGTTTTTT.

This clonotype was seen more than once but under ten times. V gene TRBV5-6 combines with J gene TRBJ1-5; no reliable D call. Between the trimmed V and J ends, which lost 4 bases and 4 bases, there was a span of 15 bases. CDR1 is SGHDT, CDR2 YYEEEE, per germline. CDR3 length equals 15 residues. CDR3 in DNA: TGTGCCAGCAGCGAGGGAGCCGGCCCTAATCAGCCCCAGCATTTT. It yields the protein CASSEGAGPNQPQHF.

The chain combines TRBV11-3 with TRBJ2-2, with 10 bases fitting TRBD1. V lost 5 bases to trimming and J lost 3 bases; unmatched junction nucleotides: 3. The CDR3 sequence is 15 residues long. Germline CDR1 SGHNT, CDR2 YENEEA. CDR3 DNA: TGTGCCAGCAGCCCGGGACAGGGGCACACCGGGGAGCTGTTTTTT. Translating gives CASSPGQGHTGELFF.

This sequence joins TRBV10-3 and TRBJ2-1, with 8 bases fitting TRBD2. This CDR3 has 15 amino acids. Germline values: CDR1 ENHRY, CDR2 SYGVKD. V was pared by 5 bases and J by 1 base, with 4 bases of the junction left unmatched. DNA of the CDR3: TGTGCCATCAGTAGGGGGACTAGTTCCTACAATGAGCAGTTCTTC. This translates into CAISRGTSSYNEQFF.

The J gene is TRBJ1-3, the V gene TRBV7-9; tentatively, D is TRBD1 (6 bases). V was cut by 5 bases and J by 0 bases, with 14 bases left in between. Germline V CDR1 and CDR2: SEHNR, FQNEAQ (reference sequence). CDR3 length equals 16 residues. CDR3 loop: CASSRRGGLSGNTIYF. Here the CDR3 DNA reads TGTGCCAGCAGCCGCAGGGGTGGGCTCTCTGGAAACACCATATATTTT.

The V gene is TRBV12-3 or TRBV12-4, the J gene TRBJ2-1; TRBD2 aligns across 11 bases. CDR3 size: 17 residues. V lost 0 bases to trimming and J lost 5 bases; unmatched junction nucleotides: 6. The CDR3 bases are TGTGCCAGCAGTTTAGCGCTAGGGACTAGCGGTAACAATGAGCAGTTCTTC. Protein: CASSLALGTSGNNEQFF.

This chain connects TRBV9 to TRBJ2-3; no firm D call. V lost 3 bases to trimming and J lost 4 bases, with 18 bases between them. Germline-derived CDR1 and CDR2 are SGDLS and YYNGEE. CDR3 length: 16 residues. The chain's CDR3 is CASSAPGYAVSDTQYF. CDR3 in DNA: TGTGCCAGCAGCGCCCCGGGCTATGCAGTCTCAGATACGCAGTATTTT.

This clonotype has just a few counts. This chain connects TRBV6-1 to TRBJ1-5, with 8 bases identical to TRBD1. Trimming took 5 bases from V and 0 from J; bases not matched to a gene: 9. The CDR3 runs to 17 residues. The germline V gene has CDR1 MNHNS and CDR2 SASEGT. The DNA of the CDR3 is TGTGCCAGCAGTCCCCGGACAGGGAGAGATAGCAATCAGCCCCAGCATTTT. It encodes CASSPRTGRDSNQPQHF.